This T cell receptor beta chain was obtained from a study of a mutant IDH1 vaccine in newly diagnosed glioma. Clones were read by immunoSEQ multiplex PCR, and TCRdb kept only the in-frame ones, dropping some. The sample lists around 67,000 clones, around four fifths seen once, with approximately 4.5% in the top ten. Time point specified: baseline, week 1 (first vaccination visit). Sample treatment: pre-vaccination baseline after standard-of-care therapy. This CDR3 has 16 amino acids. After removal of 4 bases from V and 0 bases from J, the junction contained 0 bases not matched to a gene. CDR1 and CDR2 (germline): LGHNA, YSLEER.

This TCR derives from a woman in her late teens or twenties with glioma. Some clones in this sample may be carry-over from other donors' samples. The chain has TRBV4-3 and TRBJ2-6; TRBD1 aligns across 10 bases. Sequencing used peripheral blood mononuclear cells (PBMCs), obtained from a glioma patient treated with radiotherapy, temozolomide or both. The CDR3 here is CASSRDRGSGANVLTF. DNA for the CDR3: TGCGCCAGCAGCCGGGACAGGGGCTCTGGGGCCAACGTCCTGACTTTC.